Following are 10 T cell receptor beta chains from one sample sequenced in a study of OX40 agonist ivuxolimab in advanced cancers. This table comes from immunoSEQ multiplex PCR, and its TCRdb copy is limited to in-frame clones, with some not included. The sample has roughly 64,000 clones, over 65% seen once. Sequenced here: CD4+ or CD8+ T cells sorted from blood, sampled in a trial of the OX40 agonist ivuxolimab. These receptor sequences come from an adult with an advanced solid tumor such as melanoma, head and neck, liver or kidney cancer.

V gene TRBV14 combines with J gene TRBJ1-3, with D tentatively TRBD1 (6 bases). CDR3 size: 19 residues. V lost 2 bases to trimming and J lost 0 bases, with 20 bases between them. CDR1 and CDR2 from the germline V gene are SGHDN and FVKESK. In DNA form, the CDR3 reads TGTGCCAGCAGCCAACGACCGGGGGCCCAGGGGAGCTCTGGAAACACCATATATTTT. Its translation: CASSQRPGAQGSSGNTIYF.

The count of this clone is one. Compared with germline, one end of the junction differs, possibly owing to a read error. The chain uses TRBV5-5 and TRBJ1-6, with D perhaps TRBD1 (6 bases). Germline V gene lookup returns CDR1 SGHKS and CDR2 YYEKEE (reference sequence). The CDR3 consists of 15 residues. The CDR3 DNA is TGCGCCAGCAGCCAAGATGACAGGAGGAATTCACCCCTCCACTTT. This encodes CASSQDDRRNSPLHF.

This chain links TRBV5-3 with TRBJ1-5, with a weak D call TRBD1 (6 bases). Being an ORF, TRBV5-3 has a function that is uncertain. V was clipped by 0 bases and J by 4 bases, with 11 bases between them. The CDR3 is 15 residues long. The CDR3 is CARSLVVRGNQPQHF. Here the CDR3 DNA reads TGTGCCAGAAGCTTGGTGGTCAGGGGAAATCAGCCCCAGCATTTT.

The chain recombines TRBV4-2 with TRBJ1-1, with TRBD1 identical over 9 bases. The CDR3 runs 15 residues. Losses at the gene ends were 4 bases for V and 5 bases for J; bases not matched to a gene: 8. From germline, CDR1 is LGHNA and CDR2 YNFKEQ. CDR3 sequence: CASSPNRGLGTEAFF. The CDR3, as DNA: TGTGCCAGCAGCCCTAACAGGGGGCTAGGTACTGAAGCTTTCTTT.

J is TRBJ1-3 and V is TRBV4-2; D unresolved. Trimming shortened V by 2 bases and J by 0 bases, and 11 bases separated the two germline ends. This CDR3 is built from 16 residues. CDR1 LGHNA and CDR2 YNFKEQ come from the germline V gene. The CDR3 coding sequence is TGTGCCAGCAGCCAAAAAGTTTTGGGCTCTGGAAACACCATATATTTT. Amino acid sequence: CASSQKVLGSGNTIYF.

The J gene is TRBJ1-1, the V gene TRBV4-1, with D uncertain. V lost 0 bases and J lost 0, with 11 bases in between. This CDR3 is built from 16 residues. Germline V lookup: CDR1 MGHRA, CDR2 YSYEKL. The CDR3 is CASSQEFRNMNTEAFF. For the CDR3, the DNA is TGCGCCAGCAGCCAAGAATTTAGAAATATGAACACTGAAGCTTTCTTT.

This clone came up a few times. The chain combines TRBV21-1 with TRBJ1-3; the D segment call TRBD1 is taken from the table without a DNA check. TRBV21-1 is a recognized pseudogene. The CDR3 is 19 residues long. The CDR3 here is CASSFRDRSTLHSGNTIYF. The CDR3 coding sequence is TGTGCCAGCAGCTTCCGGGACAGGTCAACTCTCCACTCTGGAAACACCATATATTTT.

The CDR3 spells CASSRDRDTGELFF. Here the CDR3 DNA reads TGTGCCAGCAGCCGAGACAGGGACACCGGGGAGCTGTTTTTT. The V call is TRBV6-5, the J call TRBJ2-2; TRBD1 matches at 7 bases. The CDR3 loop spans 14 amino acids. From germline, CDR1 is MNHEY and CDR2 SVGAGI. Trimming cost V 6 bases and J 3 bases; bases outside gene matches: 4.

This clone appeared once. V and J are TRBV5-1 and TRBJ2-2; 8 bases match TRBD2. Germline lookup yields CDR1 SGHRS and CDR2 YFSETQ. CDR3 size: 15 residues. J gave up 3 bases and V 1 base, and 2 bases lay outside the gene matches. The CDR3 spells CASSLILADTGELFF. The CDR3 DNA follows: TGCGCCAGCAGCTTGATACTAGCGGACACCGGGGAGCTGTTTTTT.

This clone was seen more than once but under ten times. The chain couples TRBV5-1 to TRBJ1-2; D unclear. V lost 0 bases and J 9 bases, leaving 18 bases between the germline ends. The germline gives CDR1 SGHRS, CDR2 YFSETQ. The CDR3 totals 15 residues. CDR3 loop: CASSLGFGDLWRYTF. For the CDR3, the DNA is TGCGCCAGCAGCTTGGGTTTTGGGGATCTATGGCGCTACACCTTC.